These 21 T cell receptor beta chains were sequenced from one sample in a study of spatial heterogeneity in lung cancer. Stated time point: sample taken at primary tumor resection. TCRdb processed the 5' RACE reads anew with MiXCR; each CDR3 protein has one entry. This sample has approximately 750 distinct CDR3 sequences; around 17% occur once, and the top ten carry 15% to 20%. The source material was normal lung tissue next to the tumor, sampled at surgery. The source of these receptors is a male donor with early-stage non-small cell lung cancer.

On this clonotype: Within a library made for alpha chains, this beta chain is off target, and its count is uninformative. This sequence joins TRBV20-1 and TRBJ2-5; 10 bases align to TRBD2. V trimming: 3 bases; J trimming: 1 base; junction bases outside the gene matches: 5. The germline V gene has CDR1 DFQATT and CDR2 SNEGSKA (reference sequence). The CDR3 covers 15 residues. CDR3 region: CSARSSSGSQETQYF. Written as DNA, the CDR3 is TGCAGTGCTAGGAGCTCTAGCGGGAGCCAAGAGACCCAGTACTTC.

In its sample, this clonotype is large. This beta chain appears as a stray read in a library generated for alpha chains; its size is not informative. The chain joins TRBV27 to TRBJ2-2; perhaps D is TRBD1 or TRBD2 (5 bases each). Germline CDR1 is MNHEY and CDR2 is SMNVEV (reference sequence). With 6 bases removed from V and 0 bases from J, the gap between germline ends came to 11 bases. This CDR3 region has 15 residues. In DNA form, the CDR3 reads TGTGCCAGCAGACACGGGACGGCGAACACCGGGGAGCTGTTTTTT. Translating it yields CASRHGTANTGELFF.

This clonotype has only a few counts. For a library built for alpha chains, this beta chain is a stray read; little rests on its size. The chain joins TRBV7-2 to TRBJ2-3; 10 positions agree with TRBD1. V shed 5 bases, J shed 6 bases, and the junction held 5 bases outside the gene matches. Germline V gene data show CDR1 as SGHTA and CDR2 as FQGNSA. The CDR3 is made up of 14 amino acids. CDR3 in DNA: TGTGCCAGCAGCCCGGGACAGGGGACGGATACGCAGTATTTT. Translation gives CASSPGQGTDTQYF.

By frequency in the sample, this clonotype is large (0.1 to 1%). The library was built for alpha chains, so this beta chain is an off-target read and its size means little. The chain employs TRBV12-3 or TRBV12-4 and TRBJ2-3; D call uncertain. V lost 8 bases to trimming and J lost 0 bases, with 9 bases between them. The CDR3 has 13 residues. The CDR3, as DNA: TGTGCCAGCGGGCATTCTAGCACAGATACGCAGTATTTT. This encodes CASGHSSTDTQYF.

This clonotype is labeled as large. For a library built for alpha chains, this beta chain is a stray read; little rests on its size. This chain's CDR3 is CASSEAGRFEQYF. CDR3 in DNA: TGCGCCAGCAGTGAGGCGGGACGTTTCGAGCAGTACTTC. The V gene is TRBV10-1, the J gene TRBJ2-7, with D perhaps TRBD2 (6 bases). The germline V gene has CDR1 WNHNN and CDR2 SYGVQD (reference sequence). Trimming cost V 2 bases and J 6 bases, with 11 bases left between them. This CDR3 has 13 amino acids.

Within the sample, this clonotype is large (0.1 to 1%). This beta chain is a stray read from a library made for alpha chains; its abundance is not meaningful. The chain employs TRBV6-2 or TRBV6-3 and TRBJ2-5; D might be TRBD2 (5 bases). CDR1 and CDR2 from the germline V gene are MNHEY and SVGEGT. The CDR3 consists of 15 residues. Deletions cut 4 bases from V and 4 bases from J, with 16 bases between. The CDR3 sequence: CASSFPTAGGETQYF. CDR3 sequence (DNA): TGTGCCAGCAGTTTTCCCACCGCGGGCGGAGAGACCCAGTACTTC.

Relative to its sample, this clonotype is large. In a library made to pick up alpha chains, this beta chain is a stray read with a size that means little. The V call is TRBV7-2, the J call TRBJ2-3; 16 bases match TRBD2. This CDR3 is built from 19 residues. CDR1 is SGHTA, CDR2 FQGNSA, per germline. The ends lost 1 base at V and 5 bases at J; junction bases unmatched: 9. CDR3 loop: CASSLGEGLAGGFRDTQYF. As DNA, the CDR3 is TGTGCCAGCAGCTTAGGGGAGGGACTAGCGGGAGGGTTTCGAGATACGCAGTATTTT.

Concerning this clonotype: Being off target in a library aimed at alpha chains, this beta chain has a size of little meaning. CDR3 bases: TGTGCCAGCAGCCGGGGGCATAACACCATATATTTT. It codes for CASSRGHNTIYF. The V gene is TRBV9, the J gene TRBJ1-3; D might be TRBD1 (6 bases). V was pared by 4 bases and J by 7 bases, with 9 bases between. The V gene's germline CDR1 is SGDLS and CDR2 YYNGEE. The CDR3 length is 12 residues.

By share, this clonotype ranks as large. A library made for alpha chains picked up this beta chain off target, so its size means little. The chain recombines TRBV19 with TRBJ2-2; D uncertain. Looked up from germline, CDR1 is LNHDA and CDR2 is SQIVND (reference sequence). The CDR3 extends over 16 amino acids. V lost 1 base to trimming and J lost 1 base, with 10 bases between them. The CDR3 sequence is CASSIAGPENTGELFF. The CDR3 nucleotides read TGTGCCAGTAGTATAGCCGGCCCCGAGAACACCGGGGAGCTGTTTTTT. Supplemented by reference TRBV19 and TRBJ2-2, the full variable domain reads DGGITQSPKYLFRKEGQNVTLSCEQNLNHDAMYWYRQDPGQGLRLIYYSQIVNDFQKGDIAEGYSVSREKKESFPLTVTSAQKNPTAFYLCASSIAGPENTGELFFGEGSRLTVL.

This clonotype has only a few counts. This beta chain is a stray read from a library made for alpha chains; its abundance is not meaningful. The chain uses TRBV11-2 and TRBJ2-5; tentative D call: TRBD1 (6 bases). Germline-derived CDR1 and CDR2 are SGHAT and FQNNGV. This CDR3 spans 14 amino acids. Trimming took off 5 bases at V and 2 bases at J, with 12 bases between the two ends. CDR3 sequence reads: CASSRGQLQETQYF. CDR3 in DNA: TGTGCCAGCAGCAGAGGACAGTTACAAGAGACCCAGTACTTC.

Worth noting for this clonotype: In a library made to pick up alpha chains, this beta chain is a stray read with a size that means little. The rearrangement links TRBV21-1 to TRBJ2-1. TRBV21-1 is a recognized pseudogene. This CDR3 region has 15 residues. The CDR3 protein is CASKDAAVGLYEQFF. Written as DNA, the CDR3 is TGTGCCAGCAAGGACGCCGCGGTCGGGTTGTATGAGCAGTTCTTC.

By proportion, this clonotype is large. Because this beta chain is a stray read in a library intended to capture alpha chains, its abundance should not be given much weight. This chain uses TRBV19 with TRBJ2-7; the D is unclear. CDR3 length: 13 residues. V gave up 3 bases and J gave up 2 bases, with 8 bases separating them. CDR1 and CDR2 (germline): LNHDA, SQIVND (reference sequence). The CDR3, as DNA: TGTGCCAGTAGTATCGACTTCACCTACGAGCAGTACTTC. Translated: CASSIDFTYEQYF.

This clonotype is classed as large. A library prepared for alpha chains yielded this beta chain as an off-target read; its size is of little meaning. V and J are TRBV12-5 and TRBJ2-1; 10 bases are shared with TRBD2. From germline, CDR1 is LGHNT and CDR2 FRNRAP. V was pared by 5 bases and J by 0 bases, with 10 bases of the junction left unmatched. The CDR3 contains 18 residues. The chain's CDR3 is CASGTLSGRGSSYNEQFF. The CDR3 DNA sequence: TGTGCTAGTGGTACATTAAGCGGGAGGGGGAGCTCCTACAATGAGCAGTTCTTC.

This clonotype came up a few times. For a library built for alpha chains, this beta chain is a stray read; little rests on its size. The chain uses TRBV20-1 and TRBJ2-7; the D is unclear. This CDR3 is built from 13 residues. Germline V gives CDR1 DFQATT, CDR2 SNEGSKA (reference sequence). Trimming took 5 bases from V and 7 from J, leaving 18 bases between them. In DNA form, the CDR3 reads TGCAGTGCTCACCCAGCCTATCACGATGAGCAGTACTTC. Translation gives CSAHPAYHDEQYF.

This clonotype is termed large. This beta chain is off target for a library built for alpha chains, so its abundance means little. CDR3 sequence (DNA): TGTGCCAGCAGCTTAGCCACTAGCGGGAGGTACAATGAGCAGTTCTTC. As protein: CASSLATSGRYNEQFF. The chain has TRBV7-9 and TRBJ2-1; 12 nucleotides line up with TRBD2. CDR1 is SEHNR and CDR2 is FQNEAQ in the germline V gene (reference sequence). V was clipped by 0 bases and J by 4 bases; unmatched bases: 1. The CDR3 loop spans 16 amino acids.

The table lists this clonotype with a few counts. Found in a library prepared for alpha chains, this beta chain is an off-target read, and its abundance has little meaning. V gene TRBV9 combines with J gene TRBJ2-3; 11 bases are a match to TRBD2. V was clipped by 3 bases and J by 3 bases; unmatched bases: 3. Per the germline V gene, CDR1 is SGDLS and CDR2 is YYNGEE. The CDR3 consists of 15 residues. CDR3 protein: CASSGSGGATDTQYF. The CDR3 region has the DNA TGTGCCAGCAGCGGTAGCGGGGGGGCAACAGATACGCAGTATTTT.

The table lists this clonotype with a few counts. This beta chain is a stray read from a library made for alpha chains; its abundance is not meaningful. The chain uses TRBV20-1 and TRBJ1-1; unclear D gene. The V and J ends lost 4 bases and 1 base respectively, with 19 bases between them. The V gene's germline CDR1 is DFQATT and CDR2 SNEGSKA (reference sequence). CDR3 length: 16 residues. CDR3 residues: CSAKGSDQPENTEAFF. The CDR3 coding sequence is TGCAGTGCTAAAGGGTCCGACCAACCTGAGAACACTGAAGCTTTCTTT.

Within the sample, this clonotype is large. This beta chain lies outside the target of a library built for alpha chains; its clone size means little. V gene TRBV7-2 combines with J gene TRBJ2-2; D gene uncertain. Germline CDR1 and CDR2: SGHTA and FQGNSA. Trimming took off 2 bases at V and 0 bases at J, with 16 bases between the two ends. This CDR3 comprises 18 residues. The CDR3 spells CASSLSPQRFPNTGELFF. The CDR3 bases are TGTGCCAGCAGCTTATCGCCCCAGCGTTTCCCGAACACCGGGGAGCTGTTTTTT.

In its sample, this clonotype was seen a few times. This beta chain represents an off-target read in a library built for alpha chains; its size is of limited meaning. The rearrangement uses TRBV28 and TRBJ2-6, with 7 bases fitting TRBD1. Germline V gives CDR1 MDHEN, CDR2 SYDVKM. This CDR3 region has 12 residues. V dropped 6 bases and J dropped 17; count of bases not matched to a gene: 10. DNA of the CDR3: TGTGCCAGCAGGCCACAATCTGGACAGGTGACTTTC. Translation gives CASRPQSGQVTF.

This clonotype is large within its sample. Since the library was made to target alpha chains, this beta chain is a stray read and its abundance is not meaningful. The chain links TRBV27 to TRBJ2-3; 12 bases align to TRBD2. V was pared by 4 bases and J by 4 bases, with 12 bases of the junction left unmatched. This CDR3 contains 18 residues. In germline, CDR1 is MNHEY, CDR2 SMNVEV (reference sequence). Written as DNA, the CDR3 is TGTGCCAGCAGTTCCCGACGACTAGCGGGAGACGTCCCAGATACGCAGTATTTT. This gives the protein CASSSRRLAGDVPDTQYF.

In its sample, this clonotype ranks as large (0.1 to 1%). This beta chain is a stray read from a library made for alpha chains; its abundance is not meaningful. This chain joins TRBV7-2 and TRBJ2-3; no reliable D call. V was pared by 4 bases and J by 3 bases, with 2 bases between. Germline-derived CDR1 and CDR2 are SGHTA and FQGNSA. This CDR3 spans 11 amino acids. The CDR3 DNA reads as TGTGCCAGCAGCTCTACAGATACGCAGTATTTT. Translating gives CASSSTDTQYF.